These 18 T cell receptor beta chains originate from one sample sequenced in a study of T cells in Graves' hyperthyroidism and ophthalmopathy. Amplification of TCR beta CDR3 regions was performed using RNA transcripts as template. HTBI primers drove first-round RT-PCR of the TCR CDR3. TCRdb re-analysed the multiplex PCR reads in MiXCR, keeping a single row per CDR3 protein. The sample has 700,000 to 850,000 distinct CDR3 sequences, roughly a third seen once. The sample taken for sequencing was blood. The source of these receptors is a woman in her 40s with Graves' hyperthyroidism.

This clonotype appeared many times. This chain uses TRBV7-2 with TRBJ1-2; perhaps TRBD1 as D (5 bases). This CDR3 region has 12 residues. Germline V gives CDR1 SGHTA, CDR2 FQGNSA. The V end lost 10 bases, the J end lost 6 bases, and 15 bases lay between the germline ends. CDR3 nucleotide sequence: TGTGCCACTCGTAGGGGTGACGATGGCTACACCTTC. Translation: CATRRGDDGYTF.

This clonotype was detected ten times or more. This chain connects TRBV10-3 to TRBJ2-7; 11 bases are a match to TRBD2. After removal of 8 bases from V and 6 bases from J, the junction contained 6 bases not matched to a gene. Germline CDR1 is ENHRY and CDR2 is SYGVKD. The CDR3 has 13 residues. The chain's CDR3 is CAISSGRRGEQYF. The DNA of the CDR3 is TGTGCCATCTCTAGCGGGAGGAGAGGCGAGCAGTACTTC.

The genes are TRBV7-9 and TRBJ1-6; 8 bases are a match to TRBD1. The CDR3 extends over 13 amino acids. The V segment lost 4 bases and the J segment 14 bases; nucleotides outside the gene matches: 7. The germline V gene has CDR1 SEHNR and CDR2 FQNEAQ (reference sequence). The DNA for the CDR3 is TGTGCCAGCAGCTCAGGACAGGGAGGGACCCTCCACTTT. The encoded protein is CASSSGQGGTLHF. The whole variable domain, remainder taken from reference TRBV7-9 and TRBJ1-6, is DTGVSQNPRHKITKRGQNVTFRCDPISEHNRLYWYRQTLGQGPEFLTYFQNEAQLEKSRLLSDRFSAERPKGSFSTLEIQRTEQGDSAMYLCASSSGQGGTLHFGNGTRLTVT.

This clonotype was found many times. CDR3: CASSVKTQDHGGYTF. The CDR3 DNA reads TGTGCCAGCAGCGTAAAAACCCAGGACCATGGGGGCTACACCTTC. The chain uses TRBV7-2 and TRBJ1-2, with no clear D. The V end was cut by 5 bases, the J end by 8 bases, with 21 bases between. In germline, CDR1 is SGHTA, CDR2 FQGNSA. CDR3 length equals 15 residues.

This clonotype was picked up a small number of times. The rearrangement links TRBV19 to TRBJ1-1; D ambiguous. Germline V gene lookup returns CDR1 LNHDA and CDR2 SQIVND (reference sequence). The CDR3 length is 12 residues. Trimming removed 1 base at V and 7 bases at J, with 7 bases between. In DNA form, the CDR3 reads TGTGCCAGTAGTATAGGCAGTAATGAAGCTTTCTTT. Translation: CASSIGSNEAFF. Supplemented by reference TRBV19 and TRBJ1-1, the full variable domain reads DGGITQSPKYLFRKEGQNVTLSCEQNLNHDAMYWYRQDPGQGLRLIYYSQIVNDFQKGDIAEGYSVSREKKESFPLTVTSAQKNPTAFYLCASSIGSNEAFFGQGTRLTVV.

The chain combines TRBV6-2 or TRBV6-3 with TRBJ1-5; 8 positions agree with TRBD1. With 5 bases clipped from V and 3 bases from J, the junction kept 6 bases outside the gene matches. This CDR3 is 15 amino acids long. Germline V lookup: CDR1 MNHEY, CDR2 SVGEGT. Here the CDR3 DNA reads TGTGCCAGCAGTCGGACAGGGTCGGACAATCAGCCCCAGCATTTT. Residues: CASSRTGSDNQPQHF.

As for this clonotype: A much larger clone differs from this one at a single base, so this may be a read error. The chain's CDR3 is CACSLFSEAFF. CDR3 sequence (DNA): TGTGCCTGCAGCTTATTCTCTGAAGCTTTCTTT. This rearrangement joins TRBV7-2 to TRBJ1-1; D call uncertain. The CDR3 is made up of 11 amino acids. The germline gives CDR1 SGHTA, CDR2 FQGNSA.

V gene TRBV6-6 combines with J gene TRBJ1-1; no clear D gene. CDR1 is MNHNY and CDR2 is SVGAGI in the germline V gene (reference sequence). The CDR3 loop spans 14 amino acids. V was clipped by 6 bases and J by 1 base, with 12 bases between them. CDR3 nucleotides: TGTGCCAGCAGCCCGAAGCTCAGGAACACTGAAGCTTTCTTT. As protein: CASSPKLRNTEAFF.

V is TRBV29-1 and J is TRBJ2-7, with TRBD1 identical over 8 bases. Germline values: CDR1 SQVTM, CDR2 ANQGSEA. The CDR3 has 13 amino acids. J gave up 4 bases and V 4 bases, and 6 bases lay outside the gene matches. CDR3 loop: CSVGGTGQYEQYF. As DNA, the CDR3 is TGCAGCGTTGGGGGGACAGGCCAGTACGAGCAGTACTTC.

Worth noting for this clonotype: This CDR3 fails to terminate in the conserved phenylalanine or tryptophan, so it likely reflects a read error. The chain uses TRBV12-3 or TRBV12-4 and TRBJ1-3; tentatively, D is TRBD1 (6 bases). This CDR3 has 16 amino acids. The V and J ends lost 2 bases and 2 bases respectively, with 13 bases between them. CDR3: CASSLLAGEAGNTIYS. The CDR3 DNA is TGTGCCAGCAGTTTACTTGCAGGGGAGGCTGGAAACACCATATATTCT.

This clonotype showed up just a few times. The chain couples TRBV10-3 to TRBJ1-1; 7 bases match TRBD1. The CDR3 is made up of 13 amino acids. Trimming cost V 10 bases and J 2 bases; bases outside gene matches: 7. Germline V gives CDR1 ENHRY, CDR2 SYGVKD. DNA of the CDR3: TGTGCCACCTTGGACAGGCCAAACACTGAAGCTTTCTTT. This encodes CATLDRPNTEAFF.

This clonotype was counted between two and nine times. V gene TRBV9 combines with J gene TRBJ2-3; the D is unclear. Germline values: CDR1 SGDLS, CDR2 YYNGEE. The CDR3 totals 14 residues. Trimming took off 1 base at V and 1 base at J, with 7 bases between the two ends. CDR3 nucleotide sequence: TGTGCCAGCAGCGTACGAGGAGGCACAGATACGCAGTATTTT. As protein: CASSVRGGTDTQYF. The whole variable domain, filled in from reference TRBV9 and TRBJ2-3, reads DSGVTQTPKHLITATGQRVTLRCSPRSGDLSVYWYQQSLDQGLQFLIQYYNGEERAKGNILERFSAQQFPDLHSELNLSSLELGDSALYFCASSVRGGTDTQYFGPGTRLTVL.

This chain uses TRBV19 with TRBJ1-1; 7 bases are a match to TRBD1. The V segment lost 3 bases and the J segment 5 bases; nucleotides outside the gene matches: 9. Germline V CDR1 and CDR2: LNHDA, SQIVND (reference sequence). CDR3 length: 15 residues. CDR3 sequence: CASSIRQGRGTEAFF. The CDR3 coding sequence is TGTGCCAGTAGTATCAGACAGGGAAGGGGAACTGAAGCTTTCTTT. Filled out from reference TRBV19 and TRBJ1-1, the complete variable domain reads DGGITQSPKYLFRKEGQNVTLSCEQNLNHDAMYWYRQDPGQGLRLIYYSQIVNDFQKGDIAEGYSVSREKKESFPLTVTSAQKNPTAFYLCASSIRQGRGTEAFFGQGTRLTVV.

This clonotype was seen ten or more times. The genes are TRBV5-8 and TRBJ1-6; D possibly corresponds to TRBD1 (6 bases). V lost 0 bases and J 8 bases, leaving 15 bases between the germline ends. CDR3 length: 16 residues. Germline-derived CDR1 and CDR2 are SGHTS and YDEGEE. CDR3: CASSLDQNRDDSPLHF. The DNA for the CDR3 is TGTGCCAGCAGCTTGGATCAAAACAGGGACGATTCACCCCTCCACTTT.

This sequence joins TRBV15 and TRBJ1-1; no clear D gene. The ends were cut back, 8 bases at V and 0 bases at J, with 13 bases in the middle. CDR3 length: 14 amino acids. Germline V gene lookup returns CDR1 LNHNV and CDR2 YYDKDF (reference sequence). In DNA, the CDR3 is TGTGCCACCCGCTACGATGCGGTGAACACTGAAGCTTTCTTT. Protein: CATRYDAVNTEAFF.

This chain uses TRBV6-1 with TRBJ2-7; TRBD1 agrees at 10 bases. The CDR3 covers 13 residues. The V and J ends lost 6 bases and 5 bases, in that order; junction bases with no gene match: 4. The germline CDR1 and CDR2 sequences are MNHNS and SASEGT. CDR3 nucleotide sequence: TGTGCCAGCAGGGGACAGGGGTTCGACGAGCAGTACTTC. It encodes CASRGQGFDEQYF.

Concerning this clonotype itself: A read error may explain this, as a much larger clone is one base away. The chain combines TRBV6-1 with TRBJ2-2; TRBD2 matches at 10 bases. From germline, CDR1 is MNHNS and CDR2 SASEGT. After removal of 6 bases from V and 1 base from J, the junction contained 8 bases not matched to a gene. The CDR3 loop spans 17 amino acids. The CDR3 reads CASRDSGRVGNTGELFF. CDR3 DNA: TGTGCCAGCAGAGACAGCGGGAGGGTAGGGAACACCGGGGAGCTGTTTTTT.

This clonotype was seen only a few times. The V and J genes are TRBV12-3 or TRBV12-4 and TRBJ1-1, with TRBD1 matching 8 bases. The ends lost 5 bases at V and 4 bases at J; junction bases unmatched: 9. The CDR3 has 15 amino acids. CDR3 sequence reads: CASSTSDREGTEAFF. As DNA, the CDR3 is TGTGCCAGCAGTACCTCGGACAGGGAGGGCACTGAAGCTTTCTTT.